This entry lists 4 T cell receptor beta chains sequenced from one sample in a study of blood T cells in healthy people across ages. The authors ran a second PCR of 7 to 11 cycles using a sample-barcoded 5' primer and a J-beta primer mix. Each CDR3 protein gets one entry after TCRdb re-called the 5' RACE reads with MiXCR. The sample records roughly 2 million distinct CDR3 sequences, just under 50% being singletons. The sequenced sample consisted of blood. Source of these receptors: a woman aged 40 to 50 in good health.

In this sample, this clonotype turned up a few times. V is TRBV29-1 and J is TRBJ2-5, with a weak D call TRBD2 (5 bases). The CDR3 sequence is 11 residues long. Germline loops: CDR1 SQVTM, CDR2 ANQGSEA. The V and J ends lost 7 bases and 4 bases respectively, with 10 bases between them. The CDR3: CSGGEGETQYF. DNA for the CDR3: TGCAGCGGTGGAGAGGGAGAGACCCAGTACTTC.

A single count supports this clonotype. This chain joins TRBV7-2 and TRBJ2-5, with D perhaps assigned TRBD1 or TRBD2 (5 bases each). CDR1 and CDR2 from the germline V gene are SGHTA and FQGNSA. The CDR3 has 15 amino acids. V lost 2 bases and J lost 2, with 12 bases in between. CDR3 sequence reads: CASSLRIGEQETQYF. CDR3 coding DNA: TGTGCCAGCAGCTTAAGGATAGGGGAGCAAGAGACCCAGTACTTC.

The chain has TRBV7-2 and TRBJ2-4, with TRBD2 identical over 9 bases. CDR1 and CDR2 from the germline V gene are SGHTA and FQGNSA. With V trimmed by 4 bases and J by 6 bases, 4 bases remained unmatched. CDR3 size: 14 residues. Here the CDR3 reads CASSYQRGVNIQYF. CDR3 DNA sequence: TGTGCCAGCAGCTATCAGCGGGGGGTAAACATTCAGTACTTC.

The chain uses TRBV20-1 and TRBJ1-4; no reliable D call. Germline CDR1 is DFQATT and CDR2 is SNEGSKA (reference sequence). This CDR3 spans 16 amino acids. The V gene lost 5 bases and the J gene lost 0 bases, with 16 bases spanning the gap. For the CDR3, the DNA is TGCAGTGCTGTCAGAAGAGACGGTTCAACTAATGAAAAACTGTTTTTT. It translates to CSAVRRDGSTNEKLFF.